This record concerns one T cell receptor (beta chain) sequence. TCRdb's table, derived via immunoSEQ multiplex PCR, lists solely in-frame clones and lacks some. The sample yields about 38,000 clones, about 74% seen once. This sample was included in a study of OX40 agonist ivuxolimab in advanced cancers. No patient had autoimmune disease or received systemic immunosuppression. This specimen was CD4+ or CD8+ T cells sorted from blood, taken in a trial of the OX40 agonist ivuxolimab. The clonotype was recovered from an adult with an advanced solid tumor such as melanoma, head and neck, liver or kidney cancer.

Written as DNA, the CDR3 is TGTGCCAGCAGTGAAAAAAATACCCGACAGGTCGTATTCCCCGAGCAGTACTTC. Its protein product is CASSEKNTRQVVFPEQYF. J is TRBJ2-7 and V is TRBV2, with D perhaps TRBD1 (6 bases). Germline V lookup: CDR1 SNHLY, CDR2 FYNNEI. The CDR3 has 18 residues. The V end was cut by 2 bases, the J end by 6 bases, with 26 bases between.